The TCR beta chain described here comes from a study of T cell changes during pregnancy in multiple sclerosis. This clone was counted between two and nine times. The CDR3 totals 15 residues. Trimming removed 0 bases from V and 1 base from J, with 6 bases in between. Germline V gene data show CDR1 as MRHNA and CDR2 as SNTAGT. Here immunoSEQ multiplex PCR was the method, and the copy in TCRdb shows in-frame clones only, minus some. The sample includes more than 80,000 clones, nearly 95% of them seen just once. Sequencing was performed on peripheral blood, taken in the second trimester of pregnancy. The chain carries TRBV6-4 and TRBJ2-2, with D possibly TRBD2 on 6 matching bases. This receptor was taken from a female donor with multiple sclerosis, enrolled in a pregnancy study. In nucleotides, the CDR3 is TGTGCCAGCAGTGACTCTAGCGGGAACACCGGGGAGCTGTTTTTT. The encoded protein is CASSDSSGNTGELFF.